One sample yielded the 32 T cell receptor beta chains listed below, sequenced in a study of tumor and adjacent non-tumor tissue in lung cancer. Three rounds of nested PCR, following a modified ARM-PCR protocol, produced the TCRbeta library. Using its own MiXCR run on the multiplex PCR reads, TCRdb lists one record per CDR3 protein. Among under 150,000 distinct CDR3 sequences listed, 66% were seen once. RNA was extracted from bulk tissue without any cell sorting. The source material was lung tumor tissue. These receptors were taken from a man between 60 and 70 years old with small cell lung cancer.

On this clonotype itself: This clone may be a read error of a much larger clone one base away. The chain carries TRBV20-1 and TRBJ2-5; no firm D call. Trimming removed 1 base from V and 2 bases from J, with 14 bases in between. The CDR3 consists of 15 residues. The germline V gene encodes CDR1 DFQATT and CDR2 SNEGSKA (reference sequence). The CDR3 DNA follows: TGCAGTGCTAGAGTTCTAGTCCTCACACAAGAGACCCAGTACTTC. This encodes CSARVLVLTQETQYF.

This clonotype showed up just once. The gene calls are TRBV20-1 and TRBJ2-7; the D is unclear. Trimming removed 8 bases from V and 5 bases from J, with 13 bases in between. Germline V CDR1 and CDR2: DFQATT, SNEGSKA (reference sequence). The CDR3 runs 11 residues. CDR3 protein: CSTSPCNEQYV. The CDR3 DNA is TGCAGTACTTCTCCATGTAACGAGCAGTACGTC.

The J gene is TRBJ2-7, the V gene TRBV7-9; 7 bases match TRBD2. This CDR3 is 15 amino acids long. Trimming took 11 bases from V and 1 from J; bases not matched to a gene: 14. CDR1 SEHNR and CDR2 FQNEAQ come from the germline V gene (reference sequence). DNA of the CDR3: TGTGCCTGCGGGGGAGCGGGCTCACTTTCCTACGAGCAGTACTTC. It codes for CACGGAGSLSYEQYF. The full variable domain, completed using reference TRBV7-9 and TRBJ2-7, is DTGVSQNPRHKITKRGQNVTFRCDPISEHNRLYWYRQTLGQGPEFLTYFQNEAQLEKSRLLSDRFSAERPKGSFSTLEIQRTEQGDSAMYLCACGGAGSLSYEQYFGPGTRLTVT.

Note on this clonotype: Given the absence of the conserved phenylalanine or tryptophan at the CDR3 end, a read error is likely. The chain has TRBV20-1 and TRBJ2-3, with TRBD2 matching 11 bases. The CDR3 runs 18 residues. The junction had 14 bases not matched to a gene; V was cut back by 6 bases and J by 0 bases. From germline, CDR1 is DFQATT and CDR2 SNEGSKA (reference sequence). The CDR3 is CSATHIAGGKTSTDTQYS. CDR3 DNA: TGCAGTGCAACACACATAGCGGGAGGGAAAACTAGCACAGATACGCAGTATTCT.

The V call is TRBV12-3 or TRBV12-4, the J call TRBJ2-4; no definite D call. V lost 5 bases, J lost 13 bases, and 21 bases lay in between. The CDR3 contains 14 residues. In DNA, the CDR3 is TGTGCCAGCAGTCATCGTCCCTTCGGAGCTATACAGTACTTC. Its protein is CASSHRPFGAIQYF.

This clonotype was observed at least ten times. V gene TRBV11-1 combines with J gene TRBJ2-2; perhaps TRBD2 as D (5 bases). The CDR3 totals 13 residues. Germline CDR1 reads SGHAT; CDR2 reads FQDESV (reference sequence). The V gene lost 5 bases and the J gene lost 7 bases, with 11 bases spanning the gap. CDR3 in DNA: TGTGCCAGCAGCCCGCGACGGGACGGGGAGCTGTTTTTT. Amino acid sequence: CASSPRRDGELFF.

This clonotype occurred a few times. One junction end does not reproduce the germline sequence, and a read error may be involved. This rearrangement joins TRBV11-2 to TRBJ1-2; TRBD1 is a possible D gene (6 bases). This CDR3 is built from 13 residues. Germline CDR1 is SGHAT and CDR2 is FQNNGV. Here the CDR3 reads CASSSPVGAVYTF. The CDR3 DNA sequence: TGCGCCAGCAGCTCCCCGGTGGGGGCCGTCTACACCTTC.

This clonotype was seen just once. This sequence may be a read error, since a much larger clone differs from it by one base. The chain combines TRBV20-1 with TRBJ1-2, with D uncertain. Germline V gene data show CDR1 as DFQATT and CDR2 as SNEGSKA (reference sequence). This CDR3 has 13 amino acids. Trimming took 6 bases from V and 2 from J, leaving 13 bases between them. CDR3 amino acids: CSANGRSNYGYTF. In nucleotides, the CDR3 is TGCAGTGCCAACGGGAGGTCGAACTATGGCTACACCTTC.

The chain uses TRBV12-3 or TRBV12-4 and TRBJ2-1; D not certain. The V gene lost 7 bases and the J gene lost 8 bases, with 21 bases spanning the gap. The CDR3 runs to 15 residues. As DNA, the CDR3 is TGTGCCAGCAATCCCCTACCCAGGATCGATTATGAGCAGTTCTTC. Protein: CASNPLPRIDYEQFF.

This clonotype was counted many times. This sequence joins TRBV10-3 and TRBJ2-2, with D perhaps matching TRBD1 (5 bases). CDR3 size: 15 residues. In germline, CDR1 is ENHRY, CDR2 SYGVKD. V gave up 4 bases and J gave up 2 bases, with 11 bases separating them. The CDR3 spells CAISGSRVNTGELFF. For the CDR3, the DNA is TGTGCCATCAGTGGGAGCAGGGTAAACACCGGGGAGCTGTTTTTT.

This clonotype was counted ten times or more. CDR3 DNA sequence: TGTGCCAGCAGTGAGGACAGAGACTATGGCTACACCTTC. This gives the protein CASSEDRDYGYTF. This sequence joins TRBV6-1 and TRBJ1-2; D is possibly TRBD1 (6 bases). The length of the CDR3 is 13 residues. V lost 3 bases to trimming and J lost 3 bases, with 8 bases between them. CDR1 and CDR2 (germline): MNHNS, SASEGT.

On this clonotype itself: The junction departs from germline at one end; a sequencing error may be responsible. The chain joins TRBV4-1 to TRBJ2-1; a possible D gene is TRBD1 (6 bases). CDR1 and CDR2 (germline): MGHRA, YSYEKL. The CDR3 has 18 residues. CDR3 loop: CASSQDLSPGADYNEQFF. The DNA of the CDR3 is TGCGCTAGCAGCCAAGATCTCTCGCCAGGGGCGGATTACAATGAGCAGTTCTTC.

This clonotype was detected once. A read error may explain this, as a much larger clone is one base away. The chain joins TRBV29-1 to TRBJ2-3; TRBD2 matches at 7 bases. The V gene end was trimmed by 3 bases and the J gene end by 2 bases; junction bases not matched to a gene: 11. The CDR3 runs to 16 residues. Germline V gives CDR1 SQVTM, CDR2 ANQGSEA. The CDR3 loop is CSVDRGDWGATDTQYF. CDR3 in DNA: TGCAGCGTTGACCGGGGGGACTGGGGAGCCACAGATACGCAGTATTTT.

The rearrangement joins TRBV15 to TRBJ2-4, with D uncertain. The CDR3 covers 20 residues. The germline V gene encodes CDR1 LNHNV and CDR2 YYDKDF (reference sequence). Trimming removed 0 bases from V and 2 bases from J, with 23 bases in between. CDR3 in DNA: TGTGCCACCAGCAGAGAGTCTAAGGGAAATACAGTCTATTCCAAAAACATTCAGTACTTC. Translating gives CATSRESKGNTVYSKNIQYF.

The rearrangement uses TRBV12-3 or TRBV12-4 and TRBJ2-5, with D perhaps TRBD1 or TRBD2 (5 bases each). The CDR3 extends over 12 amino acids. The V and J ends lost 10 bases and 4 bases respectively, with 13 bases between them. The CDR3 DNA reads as TGTGCCAACTGCCCCGGGGCAGAGACCCAGTACTTC. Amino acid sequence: CANCPGAETQYF.

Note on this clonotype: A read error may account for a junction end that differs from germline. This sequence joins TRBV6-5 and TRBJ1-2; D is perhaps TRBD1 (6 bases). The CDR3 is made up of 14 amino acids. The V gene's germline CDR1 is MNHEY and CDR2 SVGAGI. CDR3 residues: CASSGDRPRFGCTF. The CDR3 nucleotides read TGTGCCAGCAGTGGAGACAGGCCTCGCTTTGGCTGCACCTTC.

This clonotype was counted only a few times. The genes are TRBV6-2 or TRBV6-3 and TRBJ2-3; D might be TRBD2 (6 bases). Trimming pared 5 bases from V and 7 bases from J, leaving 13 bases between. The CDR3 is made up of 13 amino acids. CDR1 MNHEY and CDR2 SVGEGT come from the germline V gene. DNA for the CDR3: TGTGCCAGCAGTCCCGGGGGTGCCTATACGCAGTATTTT. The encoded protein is CASSPGGAYTQYF.

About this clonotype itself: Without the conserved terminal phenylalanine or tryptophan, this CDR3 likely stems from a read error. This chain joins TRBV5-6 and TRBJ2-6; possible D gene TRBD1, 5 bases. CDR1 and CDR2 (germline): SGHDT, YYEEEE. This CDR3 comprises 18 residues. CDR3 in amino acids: CASGLTDYGEPGANVLTL. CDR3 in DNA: TGTGCCAGCGGCTTGACAGATTATGGGGAACCTGGGGCCAACGTCCTGACTTTG.

CDR3 coding DNA: TGTGCCAGCAGTATCCCCCGACAGGCATACGAGCAGTACTTC. This codes for CASSIPRQAYEQYF. This sequence joins TRBV6-5 and TRBJ2-7; D perhaps matches TRBD1 (6 bases). The CDR3 covers 14 residues. The germline gives CDR1 MNHEY, CDR2 SVGAGI. V lost 5 bases to trimming and J lost 4 bases, with 15 bases between them.

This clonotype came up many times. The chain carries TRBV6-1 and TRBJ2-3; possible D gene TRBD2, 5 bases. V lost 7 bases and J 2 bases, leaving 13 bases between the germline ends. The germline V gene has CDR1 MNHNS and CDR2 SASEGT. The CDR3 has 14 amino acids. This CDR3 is CASTHLAFTDTQYF. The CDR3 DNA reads TGTGCCAGCACCCACTTAGCGTTCACAGATACGCAGTATTTT.

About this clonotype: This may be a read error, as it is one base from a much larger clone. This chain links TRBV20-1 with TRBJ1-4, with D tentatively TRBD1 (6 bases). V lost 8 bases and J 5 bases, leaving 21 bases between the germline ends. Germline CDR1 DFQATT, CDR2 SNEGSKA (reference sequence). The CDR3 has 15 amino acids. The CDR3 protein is CSSNKFGTSNEKLFF. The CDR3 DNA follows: TGCAGTTCTAACAAATTCGGGACATCCAATGAAAAACTGTTTTTT.

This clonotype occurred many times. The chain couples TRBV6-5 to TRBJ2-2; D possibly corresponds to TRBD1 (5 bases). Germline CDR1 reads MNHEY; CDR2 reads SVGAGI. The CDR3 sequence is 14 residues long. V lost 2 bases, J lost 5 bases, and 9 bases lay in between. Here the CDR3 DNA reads TGTGCCAGCAGTTACCAGGGATTAACCGGGGAGCTGTTTTTT. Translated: CASSYQGLTGELFF.

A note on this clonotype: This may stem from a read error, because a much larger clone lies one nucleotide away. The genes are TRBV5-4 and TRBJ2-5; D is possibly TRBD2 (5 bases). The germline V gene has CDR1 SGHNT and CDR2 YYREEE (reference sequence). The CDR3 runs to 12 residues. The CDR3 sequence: CGSGDHDETQYF. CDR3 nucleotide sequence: TGTGGCAGCGGCGACCACGACGAGACCCAGTACTTC.

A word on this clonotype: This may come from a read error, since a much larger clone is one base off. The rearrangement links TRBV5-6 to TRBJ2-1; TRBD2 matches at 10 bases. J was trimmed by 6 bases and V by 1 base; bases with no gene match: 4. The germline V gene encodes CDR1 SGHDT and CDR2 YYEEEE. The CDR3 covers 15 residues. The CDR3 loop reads CASSLSGRDANEQFF. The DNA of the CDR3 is TGTGCCAGCAGCTTGAGCGGGAGGGACGCCAATGAGCAGTTCTTC.

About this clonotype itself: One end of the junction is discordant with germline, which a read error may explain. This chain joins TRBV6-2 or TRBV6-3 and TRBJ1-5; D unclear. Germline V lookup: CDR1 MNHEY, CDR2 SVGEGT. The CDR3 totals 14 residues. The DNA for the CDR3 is TGTGCCAGCAGGACCGCCCCGGACGGACGGCCCCACCATTTT. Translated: CASRTAPDGRPHHF.

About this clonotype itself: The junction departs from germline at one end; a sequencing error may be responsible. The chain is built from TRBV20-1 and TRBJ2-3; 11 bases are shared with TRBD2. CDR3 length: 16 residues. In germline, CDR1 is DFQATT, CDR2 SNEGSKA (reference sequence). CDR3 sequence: CSARDSGSGGADTQYF. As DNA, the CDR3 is TGCAGCGCTAGAGATTCGGGTAGCGGGGGGGCAGATACGCAGTATTTT.

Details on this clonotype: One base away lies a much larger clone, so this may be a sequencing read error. CDR3 DNA sequence: TGTGCCAGCAGTTCGTTGACTAGCGGGTTGAATGAGCAGATCTTC. Translating gives CASSSLTSGLNEQIF. This chain links TRBV12-3 or TRBV12-4 with TRBJ2-1; 10 nucleotides align to TRBD2. CDR3 length equals 15 residues.

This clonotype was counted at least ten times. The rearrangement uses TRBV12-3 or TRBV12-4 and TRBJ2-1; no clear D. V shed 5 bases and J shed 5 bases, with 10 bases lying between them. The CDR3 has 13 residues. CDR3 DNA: TGTGCCAGCAGTGCGGAGCTGAACAATGAGCAGTTCTTC. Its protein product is CASSAELNNEQFF.

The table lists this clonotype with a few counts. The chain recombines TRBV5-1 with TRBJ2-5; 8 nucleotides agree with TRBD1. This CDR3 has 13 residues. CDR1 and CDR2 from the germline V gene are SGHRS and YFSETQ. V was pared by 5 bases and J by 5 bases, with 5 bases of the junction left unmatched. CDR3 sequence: CASRGQGGETQYF. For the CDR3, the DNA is TGCGCCAGCAGAGGACAGGGCGGGGAGACCCAGTACTTC.

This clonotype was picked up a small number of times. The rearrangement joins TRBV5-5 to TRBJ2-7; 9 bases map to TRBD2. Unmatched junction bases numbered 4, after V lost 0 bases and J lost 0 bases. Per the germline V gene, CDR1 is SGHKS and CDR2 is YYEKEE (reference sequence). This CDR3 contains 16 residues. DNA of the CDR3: TGTGCCAGCAGCTTGGGACTAGCGGAGAGCTCCTACGAGCAGTACTTC. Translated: CASSLGLAESSYEQYF.

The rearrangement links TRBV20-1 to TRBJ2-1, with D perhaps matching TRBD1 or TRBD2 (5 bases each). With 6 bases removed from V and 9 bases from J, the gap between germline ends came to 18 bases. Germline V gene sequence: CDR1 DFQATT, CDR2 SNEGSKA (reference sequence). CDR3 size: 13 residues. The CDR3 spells CSAPGADYLEQFF. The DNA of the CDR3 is TGCAGTGCCCCTGGGGCTGACTACCTTGAGCAGTTCTTC.

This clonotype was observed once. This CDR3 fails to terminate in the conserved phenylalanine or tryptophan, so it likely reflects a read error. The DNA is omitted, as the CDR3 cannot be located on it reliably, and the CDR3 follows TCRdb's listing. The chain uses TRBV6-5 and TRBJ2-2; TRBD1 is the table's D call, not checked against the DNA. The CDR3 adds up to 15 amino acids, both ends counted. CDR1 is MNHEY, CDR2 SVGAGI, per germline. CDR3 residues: CASSWTGTKTGELFY.